This T cell receptor (beta chain) derives from a study of T cells in localized non-small cell lung cancer. Libraries were prepared by immunoSEQ multiplex PCR; TCRdb keeps only in-frame clonotypes and omits some of them. The data show 60,000 to 75,000 clones, roughly 81% seen once. Study observations and caveats: Exceeding tumor, uninvolved adjacent lung had the highest T cell clonality.

The CDR3 contains 17 residues. Germline V gene sequence: CDR1 MNHNS, CDR2 SASEGT. The J segment lost 1 base and the V segment lost 4 bases, leaving 12 bases of the junction unmatched. Turning to this clone: Its antigen is undetermined.

The sequence was collected from a man aged 35 to 69 with stage II lung adenocarcinoma. The chain links TRBV6-1 to TRBJ1-2; TRBD1 matches 7 bases. The sequenced sample was PBMCs, obtained before any cancer treatment. The CDR3 spells CASSGSDRRYFNYGYTF. CDR3 nucleotide sequence: TGTGCCAGCAGTGGCTCGGACAGGAGATATTTTAACTATGGCTACACCTTC.